These 9 T cell receptor beta chains share one sample of origin, sequenced in a study of shared clonotypes between healthy human individuals. Sequencing used immunoSEQ multiplex PCR; TCRdb keeps in-frame clones, though not all of them. The data hold about 2 million clones, with about 94% observed a single time. Naive CD8 cells lacked CD45RO, underwent positive selection for CCR7 and left out terminally differentiated effector memory CD45RA+ cells. Sequences were obtained from naive CD8+ T cells sorted from blood. These TCRs come from a man between 18 and 35 years old in good health.

This sequence joins TRBV5-1 and TRBJ2-1; 7 bases are shared with TRBD2. CDR3 length: 16 residues. In germline, CDR1 is SGHRS, CDR2 YFSETQ. The V segment lost 0 bases and the J segment 2 bases; nucleotides outside the gene matches: 5. For the CDR3, the DNA is TGCGCCAGCAGCTTGGTTGAGAGCGGGGCCTACAATGAGCAGTTCTTC. The encoded protein is CASSLVESGAYNEQFF.

V gene TRBV19 combines with J gene TRBJ2-5, with D possibly being TRBD1 or TRBD2 (5 bases each). This CDR3 comprises 14 residues. Germline lookup yields CDR1 LNHDA and CDR2 SQIVND (reference sequence). The germline V and J ends were trimmed by 3 bases and 0 bases, with 8 bases remaining between them. The DNA for the CDR3 is TGTGCCAGTAGTATCTGGGGGTACCAAGAGACCCAGTACTTC. This codes for CASSIWGYQETQYF.

This chain joins TRBV18 and TRBJ2-1, with 9 bases aligning to TRBD1. V lost 2 bases to trimming and J lost 8 bases; unmatched junction nucleotides: 7. Germline loops: CDR1 KGHSH, CDR2 LQKENI. The CDR3 covers 15 residues. This CDR3 is CASSPRTGERDEQFF. As DNA, the CDR3 is TGTGCCAGCTCACCAAGGACAGGGGAGAGGGATGAGCAGTTCTTC. Full variable domain (missing parts from reference TRBV18 and TRBJ2-1): NAGVMQNPRHLVRRRGQEARLRCSPMKGHSHVYWYRQLPEEGLKFMVYLQKENIIDESGMPKERFSAEFPKEGPSILRIQQVVRGDSAAYFCASSPRTGERDEQFFGPGTRLTVL.

The chain employs TRBV5-6 and TRBJ2-7, with D perhaps matching TRBD2 (7 bases). Between the trimmed V and J ends, which lost 3 bases and 4 bases, there was a span of 17 bases. CDR1 and CDR2 (germline): SGHDT, YYEEEE. This CDR3 comprises 15 residues. The CDR3 sequence is CASSSRLGGGYEQYF. The DNA for the CDR3 is TGTGCCAGCAGCTCTCGGCTGGGAGGGGGTTACGAGCAGTACTTC.

The chain joins TRBV5-6 to TRBJ1-2, with TRBD1 matching 10 bases. Germline CDR1 and CDR2: SGHDT and YYEEEE. This CDR3 is built from 13 residues. J gave up 8 bases and V 7 bases, and 8 bases lay outside the gene matches. The CDR3 coding sequence is TGTGCCAGCGGGAGGGGGACAGGGGACGGCTACACCTTC. This codes for CASGRGTGDGYTF.

The rearrangement joins TRBV5-6 to TRBJ2-1; D gene ambiguous. Germline V lookup: CDR1 SGHDT, CDR2 YYEEEE. The CDR3 has 14 amino acids. The germline V and J ends were trimmed by 0 bases and 5 bases, with 9 bases remaining between them. The CDR3 is CASSLGLSDNEQFF. The CDR3 nucleotides read TGTGCCAGCAGCTTGGGCCTATCAGACAATGAGCAGTTCTTC.

The chain combines TRBV4-1 with TRBJ2-1; the D is unclear. The V gene's germline CDR1 is MGHRA and CDR2 YSYEKL. This CDR3 region has 15 residues. V was clipped by 3 bases and J by 4 bases, with 13 bases between them. The CDR3 protein is CASSHLLTEYNEQFF. The DNA for the CDR3 is TGCGCCAGCAGCCACCTCCTAACGGAATACAATGAGCAGTTCTTC.

With regard to this clone: A read error is the likely source, as a far larger clone sits one nucleotide away. This sequence joins TRBV5-4 and TRBJ2-7; D possibly matches TRBD1 or TRBD2 (5 bases each). The ends were cut back, 4 bases at V and 2 bases at J, with 10 bases in the middle. This CDR3 comprises 13 residues. Per the germline V gene, CDR1 is SGHNT and CDR2 is YYREEE (reference sequence). The CDR3 loop reads CASSMGDTYEQYF. CDR3 coding DNA: TGTGCCAGCAGCATGGGGGATACCTACGAGCAGTACTTC.

This clone has just one count. V gene TRBV27 combines with J gene TRBJ2-6; 7 bases match TRBD1. The CDR3 runs to 18 residues. Trimming at V came to 6 bases and at J to 2 bases, leaving 13 bases not matched to a gene. Germline assignment: CDR1 MNHEY and CDR2 SMNVEV (reference sequence). CDR3 residues: CASSALTRQGTGANVLTF. For the CDR3, the DNA is TGTGCCAGCAGCGCCCTTACTAGACAGGGAACTGGGGCCAACGTCCTGACTTTC.